Listed below are T cell receptor beta chains from one sample, sequenced in a study of cytomegalovirus exposure and HLA in healthy donors. TCRdb's copy holds only in-frame clones and misses some; the assay was immunoSEQ multiplex PCR. The sample contains around 130,000 clones, 70% to 85% of which appear only once. The sequenced sample was PBMCs. The receptor source for this set is a boy between 2 and 10 years old in good health and CMV-seronegative. Each CDR3 is given without its conserved first and last residue. A D gene is named only where the DNA matches it firmly. Size is stated for part of the rows, as once, few or many counts, or as a class when the clone is expanded.

TRBJ2-5,NA,NA,TRBV18,ASSLGDGVGDRETQY
TRBJ1-4,TRBD1,NA,TRBV18,ASSPPVGQGSNEKLF
TRBJ2-7,NA,NA,TRBV30,ASAGQTYEQY
TRBJ2-1,NA,NA,TRBV19,ASTLVGGGYNEQF
TRBJ1-5,TRBD1,NA,TRBV27,ASSFLGGDSDQPQH
TRBJ1-1,NA,NA,TRBV14,ASSHETRNTEAF
TRBJ2-3,NA,once,TRBV12-1,ASSFVGSSVADTQY
TRBJ2-1,NA,once,TRBV7-9,ASSLAGLIYNEQF
TRBJ2-1,TRBD2,NA,TRBV6-1,ASSVAGGSYNEQF
TRBJ1-4,NA,NA,TRBV5-1,ASSPGEAFTNEKLF
TRBJ1-2,NA,NA,TRBV6-4,ASSPTPWGDYGYT
TRBJ1-2,NA,NA,TRBV5-1,ASSLGQDYGYT
TRBJ2-3,TRBD1,NA,TRBV6-1,ASSARTGEGGDTQY
TRBJ2-1,TRBD2,NA,TRBV7-2,ASSLGASGYNEQF
TRBJ2-3,NA,NA,TRBV19,ASSIETGRWGTDTQY
TRBJ2-1,NA,once,TRBV29-1,SVGGTGVSNEQF
TRBJ2-2,NA,NA,TRBV4-2,ASSGLAGELF
TRBJ2-2,NA,once,TRBV9,ASSVGGQTNTGELF
TRBJ2-5,TRBD2,NA,TRBV9,ASSVDASGGVLETQY
TRBJ1-6,NA,once,TRBV7-6,ASSPRQSSYNSPLH
TRBJ1-2,NA,once,TRBV5-5,ASSTSLSGDGYT
TRBJ2-5,NA,NA,TRBV7-8,ASSLGLIQETQY
TRBJ1-1,NA,NA,TRBV21-1,ASSKGGVRAF
TRBJ2-1,TRBD2,NA,TRBV5-6,ASSLTSGGYNEQF
TRBJ1-3,NA,NA,TRBV6-6,ASSRDRLDGNTIY
TRBJ1-3,NA,NA,TRBV6-5,ASSPRGFGNTIY
TRBJ2-7,TRBD1,NA,TRBV16,ASSYRGYEQY
TRBJ1-3,NA,NA,TRBV28,ATVQGVGPIY
TRBJ2-3,NA,NA,TRBV19,ASSMTADTQY